This T cell receptor (beta chain) was identified in a study of regulatory T cells in long-lasting Graves disease. Researchers made TCR beta libraries by using iRepertoire HTBI primers and running Arm-PCR on CDR3 regions. TCRdb ran MiXCR on the multiplex PCR reads and lists one entry per CDR3 protein. Here the sample spans 580,000 or so distinct CDR3 sequences, approximately 16% being singletons. The CDR3 covers 16 residues. The germline gives CDR1 MGHRA, CDR2 YSYEKL. J gave up 4 bases and V 0 bases, and 6 bases lay outside the gene matches. Noted time point: newly diagnosed GD, antithyroid drugs for less than 3 months. Making the TCR library involved RNA that had been extracted from PBMCs. Another study also made use of these data, one on T cells in Graves' hyperthyroidism and ophthalmopathy. That report notes: Hyperthyroidism had been newly diagnosed in patients aged 18 to 65, and its duration was under 2 months. A first-round RT-PCR of the TCR CDR3 used the HTBI primer set.

The source was peripheral blood mononuclear cells (PBMCs), collected at new diagnosis, from a patient treated with antithyroid drugs. The sequence was obtained from a young man with Graves disease. This chain links TRBV4-1 with TRBJ2-7, with 10 bases identical to TRBD2. The chain's CDR3 is CASSQERLAGEYEQYF. The CDR3 DNA follows: TGCGCCAGCAGCCAAGAACGCCTAGCGGGAGAATACGAGCAGTACTTC.